This is a list of T cell receptor beta chains from one sample in a study of OX40 agonist ivuxolimab in advanced cancers. Profiled with immunoSEQ multiplex PCR; TCRdb holds only in-frame clones, not every one. The sample yields over 25,000 clones, 65% to 90% seen once. The starting material was CD4+ or CD8+ T cells sorted from blood, obtained in a trial of the OX40 agonist ivuxolimab. The receptors here all came from an adult with an advanced solid tumor such as melanoma, head and neck, liver or kidney cancer. Each CDR3 is given with its conserved first and last residue. Each record gives: clone size, V gene, D gene, J gene, CDR3 protein, CDR3 DNA. D genes are given only for firm matches. The size entry is marked missing in some rows and otherwise reads once, few, many or a size class.

size: NA; V: TRBV7-9; D: NA; J: TRBJ1-5; CDR3: CASSLTGADQPQHF; DNA: TGTGCCAGCAGCTTGACCGGTGCCGATCAGCCCCAGCATTTT
size: NA; V: TRBV7-9; D: NA; J: TRBJ2-2; CDR3: CASTIRVGELFF; DNA: TGTGCCAGCACCATCCGGGTCGGGGAGCTGTTTTTT
size: NA; V: TRBV25-1; D: NA; J: TRBJ1-1; CDR3: CASSVGATEAFF; DNA: TGTGCCAGCAGTGTAGGGGCTACTGAAGCTTTCTTT
size: NA; V: TRBV7-3; D: NA; J: TRBJ2-6; CDR3: CASSPSASGANVLTF; DNA: TGTGCCAGCAGCCCCTCAGCATCCGGGGCCAACGTCCTGACTTTC
size: NA; V: TRBV6-5; D: NA; J: TRBJ2-1; CDR3: CASTTGTYNEQFF; DNA: TGTGCCAGCACTACGGGAACCTACAATGAGCAGTTCTTC
size: NA; V: TRBV11-1; D: TRBD2; J: TRBJ2-3; CDR3: CASSYLGLAGPKVTDTQYF; DNA: TGTGCCAGCAGTTACCTGGGACTAGCGGGGCCAAAAGTCACAGATACGCAGTATTTT
size: NA; V: TRBV2; D: NA; J: TRBJ1-5; CDR3: CASSTTKYNQPQHF; DNA: TGTGCCAGCAGCACCACCAAGTACAATCAGCCCCAGCATTTT
size: NA; V: TRBV12-5; D: NA; J: TRBJ2-7; CDR3: CASGLVAPGSSYEQYF; DNA: TGTGCTAGTGGTTTGGTTGCGCCAGGGAGCTCCTACGAGCAGTACTTC
size: NA; V: TRBV6-1; D: NA; J: TRBJ2-7; CDR3: CASPSRGSYEQYF; DNA: TGTGCCAGCCCCTCCCGGGGTAGCTACGAGCAGTACTTC
size: NA; V: TRBV7-6; D: TRBD2; J: TRBJ2-7; CDR3: CASSYGLAGGEQYF; DNA: TGTGCCAGCAGCTACGGACTAGCGGGGGGGGAACAGTACTTC
size: NA; V: TRBV2; D: TRBD2; J: TRBJ2-5; CDR3: CASSAIAGMFGETQYF; DNA: TGTGCCAGCAGTGCTATAGCGGGGATGTTCGGGGAGACCCAGTACTTC
size: NA; V: TRBV30; D: NA; J: TRBJ2-7; CDR3: CAWSGDRTYEQYF; DNA: TGTGCCTGGAGCGGCGACAGGACCTACGAGCAGTACTTC
size: once; V: TRBV29-1; D: NA; J: TRBJ2-1; CDR3: CSVRGGTYNEQFF; DNA: TGCAGCGTTAGAGGGGGTACCTACAATGAGCAGTTCTTC
size: NA; V: TRBV2; D: NA; J: TRBJ2-3; CDR3: CASSEGWRGSTDTQYF; DNA: TGTGCCAGCAGTGAAGGCTGGCGGGGCAGCACAGATACGCAGTATTTT
size: few; V: TRBV9; D: NA; J: TRBJ1-1; CDR3: CASSVEVNTEAFF; DNA: TGTGCCAGCAGCGTAGAAGTGAACACTGAAGCTTTCTTT
size: NA; V: TRBV27; D: NA; J: TRBJ2-2; CDR3: CASSNLNTGELFF; DNA: TGTGCCAGCAGTAACCTGAACACCGGGGAGCTGTTTTTT
size: once; V: TRBV11-2; D: TRBD1; J: TRBJ2-6; CDR3: CATRGTGVSSGANVLTF; DNA: TGTGCCACGAGGGGGACAGGGGTGAGCTCTGGGGCCAACGTCCTGACTTTC
size: NA; V: TRBV5-1; D: NA; J: TRBJ2-7; CDR3: CASSLEWGHSYEQYF; DNA: TGCGCCAGCAGCTTGGAGTGGGGGCACTCCTACGAGCAGTACTTC
size: NA; V: TRBV27; D: NA; J: TRBJ1-1; CDR3: CASSLGGLSEAFF; DNA: TGTGCCAGCAGTCTGGGGGGCCTATCTGAAGCTTTCTTT
size: NA; V: TRBV2; D: TRBD1; J: TRBJ2-1; CDR3: CASSEGAREQFF; DNA: TGTGCCAGCAGCGAGGGGGCCCGTGAGCAGTTCTTC
size: NA; V: TRBV4-1; D: TRBD1; J: TRBJ1-2; CDR3: CASSQGQGGDYGYTF; DNA: TGCGCCAGCAGCCAGGGACAGGGAGGAGACTATGGCTACACCTTC
size: NA; V: TRBV27; D: TRBD1; J: TRBJ2-7; CDR3: CASSRQGSGEQYF; DNA: TGTGCCAGCAGTCGACAGGGCTCGGGCGAGCAGTACTTC
size: NA; V: TRBV5-1; D: TRBD1; J: TRBJ1-6; CDR3: CASSLGTVDSPLHF; DNA: TGCGCCAGCAGCTTAGGGACAGTTGATTCACCCCTCCACTTT
size: NA; V: TRBV21-1; D: NA; J: TRBJ2-5; CDR3: CASSNEEDRRRQETQYF; DNA: TGTGCCAGCAGCAATGAGGAGGACAGGAGAAGACAAGAGACCCAGTACTTC
size: NA; V: TRBV2; D: NA; J: TRBJ1-6; CDR3: CASSEIRQGDSPLHF; DNA: TGTGCCAGCAGTGAAATTAGGCAGGGAGATTCACCCCTCCACTTT
size: NA; V: TRBV5-8; D: NA; J: TRBJ1-1; CDR3: CASSLALSTNTEAFF; DNA: TGTGCCAGCAGCTTGGCCCTCTCCACGAACACTGAAGCTTTCTTT
size: NA; V: TRBV7-9; D: NA; J: TRBJ2-2; CDR3: CASSLASLARDGELFF; DNA: TGTGCCAGCAGCTTAGCCAGCTTGGCCCGGGACGGGGAGCTGTTTTTT
size: NA; V: TRBV27; D: TRBD2; J: TRBJ2-3; CDR3: CASSFDLGGSGGPGDTQYF; DNA: TGTGCCAGCAGCTTCGACCTCGGGGGTAGCGGGGGGCCGGGGGATACGCAGTATTTT
size: NA; V: TRBV2; D: NA; J: TRBJ1-5; CDR3: CASSPMGFNGNQPQHF; DNA: TGTGCCAGCAGCCCCATGGGGTTCAATGGCAATCAGCCCCAGCATTTT
size: NA; V: TRBV7-9; D: NA; J: TRBJ1-2; CDR3: CASSLHPDSPSYGYTF; DNA: TGTGCCAGCAGCTTACACCCGGACAGCCCTTCTTATGGCTACACCTTC
size: NA; V: TRBV2; D: NA; J: TRBJ1-2; CDR3: CASAMGGRNYGYTF; DNA: TGTGCCAGCGCAATGGGGGGGCGCAACTATGGCTACACCTTC
size: NA; V: TRBV4-1; D: NA; J: TRBJ1-2; CDR3: CASSQDRGVNYGYTF; DNA: TGCGCCAGCAGCCAAGATCGTGGGGTCAATTATGGCTACACCTTC